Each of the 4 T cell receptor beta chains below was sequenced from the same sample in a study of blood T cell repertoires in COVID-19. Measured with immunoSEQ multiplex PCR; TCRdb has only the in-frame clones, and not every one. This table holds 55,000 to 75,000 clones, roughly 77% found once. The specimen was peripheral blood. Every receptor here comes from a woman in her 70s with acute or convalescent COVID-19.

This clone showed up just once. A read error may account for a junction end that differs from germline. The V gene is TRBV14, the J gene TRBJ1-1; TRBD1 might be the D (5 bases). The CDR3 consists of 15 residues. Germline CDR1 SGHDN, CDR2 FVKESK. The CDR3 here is CTSSHLDSRETEAFF. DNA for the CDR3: TGTACCAGCAGTCATTTAGACAGTCGGGAGACTGAAGCTTTCTTT.

This chain's CDR3 is CASSMDRAGYTF. As DNA, the CDR3 is TGTGCCAGCAGCATGGACAGGGCTGGCTACACCTTC. The chain uses TRBV5-6 and TRBJ1-2, with 8 nucleotides matching TRBD1. Germline CDR1 and CDR2: SGHDT and YYEEEE. J lost 7 bases, V lost 4 bases, and 3 bases had no gene match. The length of the CDR3 is 12 residues.

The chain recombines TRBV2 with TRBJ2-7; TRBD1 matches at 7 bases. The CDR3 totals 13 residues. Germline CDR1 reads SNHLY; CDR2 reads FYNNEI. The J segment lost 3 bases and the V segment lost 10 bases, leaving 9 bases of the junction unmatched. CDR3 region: CATTGTAYYEQYF. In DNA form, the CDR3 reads TGTGCCACTACCGGGACAGCTTACTACGAGCAGTACTTC.

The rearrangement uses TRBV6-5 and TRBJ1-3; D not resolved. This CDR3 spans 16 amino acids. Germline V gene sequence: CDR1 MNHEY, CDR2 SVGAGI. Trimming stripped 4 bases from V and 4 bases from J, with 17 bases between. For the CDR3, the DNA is TGTGCCAGCAGTTCCCCGACGGGGATTAGAGGAAACACCATATATTTT. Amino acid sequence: CASSSPTGIRGNTIYF.